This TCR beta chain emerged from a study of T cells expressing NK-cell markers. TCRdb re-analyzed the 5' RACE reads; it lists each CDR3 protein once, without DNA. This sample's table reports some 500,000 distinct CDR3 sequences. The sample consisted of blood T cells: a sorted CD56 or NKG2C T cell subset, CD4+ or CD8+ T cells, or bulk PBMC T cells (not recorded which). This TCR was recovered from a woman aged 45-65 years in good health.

The CDR3 region is CASTYRDRSSYEQYF. The chain has TRBV12-3 or TRBV12-4 and TRBJ2-7; no DNA is available, so the TRBD1 call from TCRdb remains unchecked. CDR3 length: 15 residues.